The following is a T cell receptor beta chain sequence with its context. As yet, its antigen is unknown. Exclusion criteria comprised uncontrolled infection, other autoimmune disease, pregnancy or lactation. The PBMCs studied were ones that came from about 10 ml fresh peripheral blood. This record comes from a study of T cells in Graves' hyperthyroidism and ophthalmopathy. Study outcomes and limitations: Peripheral blood also featured most of the thyroid clonotypes expanded above 0.001. The model forecast ophthalmopathy, anticipating it by a median around 6.5 months before onset.

Authors of the study amplified TCR beta CDR3 regions from RNA transcripts. First-round RT-PCR with HTBI primers amplified the TCR CDR3 region. TCRdb called the multiplex PCR reads again in MiXCR, with one record for every CDR3 protein. This sample yields hundreds of thousands of distinct CDR3 sequences, of which approximately 17% are seen a single time; about 51% belongs to the top ten. Germline-derived CDR1 and CDR2 are GTSNPN and SVGIG (reference sequence). This CDR3 is built from 11 residues. V shed 5 bases and J shed 5 bases, with 8 bases lying between them. This receptor was identified in a woman aged 55-70 years with Graves' ophthalmopathy. The specimen sequenced was blood. The genes are TRBV30 and TRBJ2-3; D uncertain. The CDR3 DNA sequence: TGTGCCTGGGGTCGCCTAGATACGCAGTATTTT. Translation gives CAWGRLDTQYF.